This entry concerns a single T cell receptor beta chain. This clone's antigen is unknown. No base-level quality is on record; no much larger clone is a single base apart. The library was produced with the immunoSEQ multiplex PCR assay. For the multiplex PCR, a mixture combining 60 forward primers for TCR Vbeta segments and 13 reverse primers for TCR Jbeta segments was used. The CDR3 region of rearranged TCR beta genes was amplified from genomic DNA with a multiplex PCR assay. Amplified TCR beta libraries were sequenced as 87-base-pair reads on the Illumina HiSeq System. The original pipeline was this. In a later analysis, some 80 million unique TCR beta chains were counted across the roughly 610 repertoires, and roughly 9.9 million of these chains were shared by at least two donors. Raw reads were error-corrected and collapsed into unique sequences with a nearest-neighbor algorithm that merged closely related sequences to remove PCR and sequencing errors. CDR3 sequences were aligned to IMGT reference sequences to assign V, D and J gene segments. For a sequence to be retained, a match of at least six nucleotides to both a V gene segment and a J gene segment was required. Rearrangements were called productive when the CDR3 lacked stop codons and stayed in frame with V and J; all others were non-productive. CDR3 was defined according to IMGT convention as the region running from the second conserved V-encoded cysteine to the conserved J-encoded phenylalanine. In an earlier analysis of more than 550 of the donors, sequences lacking an unambiguous match to a single V gene segment were excluded. In an earlier analysis of some 590 of the donors, a V segment was called functional when productive rearrangements were above 56.7%, and segregating when the standard deviation between donors exceeded 5%. A statistical classification framework was developed to diagnose cytomegalovirus status using the catalog of TCR beta chain sequences. In a later analysis, V and J genes were assigned by comparing TCR nucleotide sequences against IMGT/GENE-DB human TR gene sequences. Using the TCRdist pipeline, a later analysis assigned CDR3 sequences along with most-parsimonious VDJ recombination scenarios. In a later analysis, every TCR beta chain was defined by the combination of its CDR3 amino acid sequence and its V-gene family, and reads without a unique V-gene family were dropped. In a later analysis, 500 to 700 highly shared, low-generation-probability nucleotide sequences were removed to address suspected cross-contamination and a sequencing artifact. In a later analysis, a clonal expansion index for each public chain was calculated from normalized within-repertoire ranks of inferred template counts. In a later analysis, generation probabilities were computed with a VDJ recombination model fitted to out-of-frame rearrangements, and the resulting probabilities were checked against IGoR. In a later analysis, TCR-TCR, TCR-HLA and TCR-CMV co-occurrence was scored with hypergeometric tests, and a repertoire-size bias correction was applied to TCR pairs. To estimate false discovery rates, a later analysis permuted the HLA or CMV assignments 20 times. In a later analysis, co-occurring TCRs were grouped using DBSCAN, with TCRdist sequence similarity added in when clustering inside HLA-allele-positive subsets. Co-occurrence clustering excluded repertoires with fewer than 30,000 or more than 120,000 public chains, plus five with anomalous nucleotide sharing. Not all clones reach the TCRdb copy of this immuneACCESS table, which keeps in-frame sequences only. Checked studies attribute under half of the gap to unresolved V genes and leave the rest unexplained. The DNA was the basis for D and trimming; V, J and clone size are from that table. This sample is represented by roughly 130,000 clones; roughly three quarters of them were singletons. The ten largest clones take up approximately 2% of the sample.

The cohort was made up of 666 healthy bone marrow donors. At the time of sampling, every cohort member was nominally healthy, though immune exposures that went unrecorded were likely present. The donor tested CMV seronegative, placing the donor among the 300 to 400 seronegative members of the cohort. A peripheral blood sample was collected from each donor, and TCR beta sequencing was performed on peripheral blood mononuclear cells. The Qiagen DNeasy Blood Extraction Kit was used to extract genomic DNA from the blood cell samples. The sample is drawn from a study of cytomegalovirus exposure and HLA in healthy donors (dated by TCRdb to 2017 to 2019). Study-level background: In an earlier analysis of 587 of the donors, approximately 260 Gb of sequence data and approximately 120 million unique TCR beta sequences from roughly 200 million T cells were reported. A separate validation cohort of roughly 120 different subjects was used in addition to the 666-subject first cohort. On average, about 200,000 unique TCR beta nucleotide sequences were sequenced per donor among roughly 430 genotyped donors of the cohort, with roughly 20% of those sequences being non-productive. Every discovery cohort repertoire had been produced on one sequencing platform. In a later genetic analysis, genome-wide SNP genotypes for about 55% of the 666 donors were used, and that subset was treated as a discovery cohort. In a later analysis, previously published TCR beta repertoires from hundreds of donors were re-analyzed and high-resolution HLA genotyping was added so that TCR occurrence patterns could be studied. The study profiled the T cell repertoires of 500 to 800 subjects by immunosequencing and related them to cytomegalovirus serostatus. Roughly 5 DR-DQ haplotypes were treated as single units for association and clustering because of strong linkage in the cohort. An earlier analysis of more than 450 of the donors used high-throughput TCR beta sequencing to judge whether each TCR beta V gene segment behaved as functional or pseudogenic. Alongside the repertoire data, information on donor age, sex, ethnicity and CMV serostatus was compiled. Class I and class II HLA loci were covered by the typing at four-digit resolution. Among the roughly 400 genotyped donors, approximately 82% belonged to the genetic ancestry cluster associated with self-reported Caucasian donors. The study aimed to test whether cataloging public T cell receptors could reveal signatures of past pathogen exposure. To predict cytomegalovirus infection status, the study brought together high-throughput TCR immunosequencing, statistical association of individual TCRs with disease status, and machine learning. An early release covering roughly 640 HLA-typed donors comprised about 320 gigabases of sequencing data and around 86 million unique TCR sequences. The later analysis used no new phenotypic data to find candidate immune exposures, relying instead on TCR beta sequences and their occurrence across donors. The number of donors typed differed by locus, with about 629-640 for A, B, C, DRB1 and DQB1, 522 for DQA1, 606 for DPA1, and about 450 for DPB1.

General conclusions and limits of the study: Immune exposure information for the cohort was limited to CMV serostatus. In a later analysis, 16,951 TCR beta sequences were associated with specific HLA alleles at a false discovery rate of 0.05. A later genetic analysis reported fewer N-insertions in productive TCRs among donors in an Asian-associated ancestry cluster than the roughly 620-donor mean. Linkage disequilibrium might explain the correlated functional status among segregating V segments, but an unknown experimental factor could not be excluded. A further reported finding was that TCR beta sequences accurately predicted the HLA-A and HLA-B alleles for most subjects in the first cohort. A few of the identified cytomegalovirus-associated TCR beta chains were confirmed in vitro to be specific for cytomegalovirus antigens. In a later analysis, several top co-occurrence clusters were reported to appear linked to parvovirus B19, influenza, CMV and Epstein-Barr virus. A cluster of highly shared sequence variants was judged likely to be a technical artifact of the sequencing pipeline. When HLA alleles, especially DR and DQ, strongly co-occurred, attributing TCR associations to individual alleles was difficult. The classifier was reported to diagnose cytomegalovirus status with high specificity and sensitivity in both the original cohort and the validation cohort. Because counts were too low, about 18 rarely observed V segments, including chromosome 9 orphons, were excluded from the earlier analysis of several hundred of the donors. This cohort had only TCR beta chains sequenced, and the lack of alpha or paired-chain data limited which features could be detected. Across donors, most TCR sequences were observed very rarely, whereas some public TCRs were present in many individuals. The study listed 164 TCR beta chains as associated with cytomegalovirus. Because HLA typing was missing for some donors at each locus, association tests included only the typed subset. Most CMV-associated TCR beta chains appeared to be HLA-restricted in a later analysis, and the HLA associations seemed to be driven largely by CMV exposure. In a later analysis, HLA-associated TCR beta chains showed more clonal expansion and lower generation probabilities than non-associated chains that were equally common. According to the authors, the approach could potentially be generalized to other disease states and immunological phenotypes. An association between a missense DCLRE1C variant and V-gene and J-gene trimming of TCR beta chains was found in a later genetic analysis and replicated in an independent cohort. Sequencing depth was assumed to be roughly uniform across donors in the presence/absence analyses, though that assumption may not hold. According to a later analysis, TCR association rates differed among HLA loci, with DRB1 alleles showing the most associated TCRs and HLA-C alleles showing the fewest. In an earlier analysis of 587 of the donors, most TCR beta V segments were observed in productive rearrangements about 87% or about 30% of the time, broadly matching IMGT annotations.

The TCR comes from a man aged 18 to 30 in good health and CMV-seronegative. The sequenced sample was PBMCs.

The encoded CDR3 is CASSLGQGARTQYF. The DNA sequence follows: TGTGCCAGCAGCTTAGGGCAGGGGGCCAGGACGCAGTATTTT. The V and J genes are TRBV7-3 and TRBJ2-3; 8 bases in between match TRBD1. CDR1 and CDR2 were assigned from the germline V gene as SGHTA and FQGTGA. The CDR3 numbers 14 residues from cysteine through phenylalanine. Only the CDR3 part of the read is kept: 42 bases, read in frame from the first base. Germline trimming amounts to 2 bases on V and 9 bases on J, with 7 as the count of junction bases outside the gene matches. The entire variable domain, with the stretches around the CDR3 drawn from the reference TRBV7-3 and TRBJ2-3 proteins, is GAGVSQTPSNKVTEKGKYVELRCDPISGHTALYWYRQSLGQGPEFLIYFQGTGAADDSGLPNDRFFAVRPEGSVSTLKIQRTERGDSAVYLCASSLGQGARTQYFGPGTRLTVL.